The clone carrying this T cell receptor beta chain occurred once. Its antigen is as yet unknown. The record originates from a study of Ad26.COV2.S vaccination and SARS-CoV-2 variants. Notes on the study in general: Post-vaccination spike-specific CD8+ and CD4+ T cell responses reportedly had substantial breadth. Recipients given vaccine exceeded placebo recipients in spike-specific TCR breadth.

Treatment meaning: approximately 18 received Ad26.COV2.S at low or high dose, single or two shots; 5 received placebo; per-sample allocation not given. Collection of the samples took place on day 63 after the first injection of vaccine or placebo. At a Boston site, the person donating was an adult of 18-55 years. Data came from immunoSEQ multiplex PCR; TCRdb stores just in-frame clones and leaves some out. The data show approximately 480,000 clones, roughly nine tenths seen once. Germline CDR1 reads LNHDA; CDR2 reads SQIVND (reference sequence). This CDR3 region has 16 residues. Unmatched junction bases numbered 11, after V lost 4 bases and J lost 4 bases.

The chain combines TRBV19 with TRBJ1-1; 8 positions agree with TRBD1. The source of this sequence is a person aged 18-65 years who received the Ad26.COV2.S COVID-19 vaccine or a placebo. Specimen: peripheral blood, collected in a trial of Ad26.COV2.S vaccine versus placebo. Written as DNA, the CDR3 is TGTGCCAGTAGTAGCCGACAGGGGAGTGCGATCACTGAAGCTTTCTTT. Translated: CASSSRQGSAITEAFF. The full variable domain, rest sourced from reference TRBV19 and TRBJ1-1, is DGGITQSPKYLFRKEGQNVTLSCEQNLNHDAMYWYRQDPGQGLRLIYYSQIVNDFQKGDIAEGYSVSREKKESFPLTVTSAQKNPTAFYLCASSSRQGSAITEAFFGQGTRLTVV.